These 28 T cell receptor beta chains originate from one sample sequenced in a study of immune cell composition in non-small cell lung cancer. Only in-frame clones appear in the TCRdb table, and some are missing; sequencing was by immunoSEQ multiplex PCR. The data contain about 7,000 clones, approximately 80% of them singletons. The material sequenced was lung tumor tissue. Receptors originate from a human donor with non-small cell lung cancer.

The chain uses TRBV2 and TRBJ2-1, with 7 bases aligning to TRBD1. CDR1 and CDR2 from the germline V gene are SNHLY and FYNNEI. The CDR3 covers 16 residues. V shed 4 bases, J shed 0 bases, and the junction held 6 bases outside the gene matches. CDR3 in amino acids: CASSANRGFSYNEQFF. In DNA form, the CDR3 reads TGTGCCAGCAGTGCCAACAGGGGATTCTCCTACAATGAGCAGTTCTTC.

The rearrangement uses TRBV5-1 and TRBJ2-2, with D perhaps TRBD1 (6 bases). Germline V gives CDR1 SGHRS, CDR2 YFSETQ. Trimming cost V 7 bases and J 4 bases, with 14 bases left between them. There are 14 residues in the CDR3. CDR3 in amino acids: CASGALQGTGELFF. DNA for the CDR3: TGCGCCAGCGGGGCTTTACAGGGCACCGGGGAGCTGTTTTTT.

V and J are TRBV7-9 and TRBJ1-1; 9 bases line up with TRBD1. Germline V lookup: CDR1 SEHNR, CDR2 FQNEAQ (reference sequence). This CDR3 contains 18 residues. J was trimmed by 0 bases and V by 5 bases; bases with no gene match: 13. This CDR3 reads CASSPPDRGWNMNTEAFF. In DNA, the CDR3 is TGTGCCAGCAGCCCCCCAGACAGGGGGTGGAATATGAACACTGAAGCTTTCTTT.

This chain's CDR3 is CASSPSTGGYREQYF. As DNA, the CDR3 is TGTGCCAGCAGCCCGTCGACAGGGGGCTATCGCGAGCAGTACTTC. This chain connects TRBV9 to TRBJ2-7; 10 nucleotides match TRBD1. The trim removed 4 bases at V and 6 bases at J, leaving 10 bases unmatched. CDR1 SGDLS and CDR2 YYNGEE come from the germline V gene. The CDR3 spans 15 residues.

The chain employs TRBV6-1 and TRBJ1-5; D might be TRBD1 (5 bases). The CDR3 runs 15 residues. Between the trimmed V and J ends, which lost 0 bases and 6 bases, there was a span of 12 bases. Germline CDR1 reads MNHNS; CDR2 reads SASEGT. The CDR3 coding sequence is TGTGCCAGCAGTGAAGCATGGAGGAGGGGTCAGCCCCAGCATTTT. Its translation: CASSEAWRRGQPQHF.

This chain joins TRBV5-1 and TRBJ1-1; D not certain. V gave up 4 bases and J gave up 3 bases, with 13 bases separating them. Germline loops: CDR1 SGHRS, CDR2 YFSETQ. The CDR3 contains 14 residues. As DNA, the CDR3 is TGCGCCAGCAGCCATCACAGAGAGCACACTGAAGCTTTCTTT. It specifies CASSHHREHTEAFF.

V and J are TRBV21-1 and TRBJ1-1; the table's D call, TRBD1, was not checked against the DNA. TRBV21-1 is reported as a pseudogene. The CDR3 covers 15 residues. The CDR3 here is CASSLPGTANTEAFF. The DNA for the CDR3 is TGTGCCAGCAGCCTGCCCGGGACAGCGAACACTGAAGCTTTCTTT.

The V call is TRBV7-8, the J call TRBJ2-1, with 8 bases that match TRBD1. CDR1 is SGHVS, CDR2 FQNEAQ, per germline. J gave up 8 bases and V 5 bases, and 5 bases lay outside the gene matches. The CDR3 consists of 13 residues. For the CDR3, the DNA is TGTGCCAGCAGCGCCGACAGGGGCTATGAGCAGTTCTTC. Encoded protein: CASSADRGYEQFF.

This clone was observed once. The chain recombines TRBV7-2 with TRBJ1-1; 10 positions match TRBD1. The CDR3 has 13 residues. Unmatched junction bases numbered 4, after V lost 3 bases and J lost 9 bases. Germline V CDR1 and CDR2: SGHTA, FQGNSA. CDR3 sequence reads: CASSFPDRGKAFF. The CDR3 DNA is TGTGCCAGCAGCTTTCCGGACAGGGGGAAAGCTTTCTTT.

This clone was counted between two and nine times. The chain has TRBV14 and TRBJ2-7; 10 bases are shared with TRBD2. CDR1 and CDR2 (germline): SGHDN, FVKESK. Germline trimming cut 0 bases from V and 3 bases from J; bases unmatched to any gene: 5. This CDR3 comprises 16 residues. The CDR3 reads CASSQDVTSGIYEQYF. The CDR3 nucleotides are TGTGCCAGCAGCCAAGATGTTACTAGCGGGATCTACGAGCAGTACTTC.

DNA for the CDR3: TGTGCCAGCAGCTTGGCTGGTGGACTGGATAATTCACCCCTCCACTTT. This translates into CASSLAGGLDNSPLHF. This chain uses TRBV5-4 with TRBJ1-6; D gene unclear. Trimming removed 0 bases from V and 5 bases from J, with 12 bases in between. The CDR3 covers 16 residues. Looked up from germline, CDR1 is SGHNT and CDR2 is YYREEE (reference sequence).

The chain has TRBV6-1 and TRBJ2-1, with TRBD2 matching over 9 bases. The germline CDR1 and CDR2 sequences are MNHNS and SASEGT. The V segment lost 3 bases and the J segment 16 bases; nucleotides outside the gene matches: 10. This CDR3 is built from 13 residues. The CDR3 spells CASSESVAGEVFF. CDR3 coding DNA: TGTGCCAGCAGTGAGTCTGTAGCGGGAGAAGTCTTCTTC.

The chain joins TRBV4-1 to TRBJ2-7; 13 bases are shared with TRBD2. After removal of 0 bases from V and 6 bases from J, the junction contained 5 bases not matched to a gene. Germline CDR1 reads MGHRA; CDR2 reads YSYEKL. The CDR3 has 16 amino acids. The CDR3 here is CASSQELAGGIGEQYF. In DNA, the CDR3 is TGCGCCAGCAGCCAAGAACTAGCGGGAGGGATTGGCGAGCAGTACTTC.

This chain joins TRBV13 and TRBJ2-7; 7 positions match TRBD2. After removal of 4 bases from V and 0 bases from J, the junction contained 6 bases not matched to a gene. The length of the CDR3 is 15 residues. In germline, CDR1 is PRHDT, CDR2 FYEKMQ (reference sequence). The CDR3, as DNA: TGTGCCAGCAGCTATTACGGGGGGAGCTCCTACGAGCAGTACTTC. Residues: CASSYYGGSSYEQYF.

This chain connects TRBV5-1 to TRBJ2-1, with 7 bases fitting TRBD1. Germline values: CDR1 SGHRS, CDR2 YFSETQ. The J segment lost 6 bases and the V segment lost 4 bases, leaving 4 bases of the junction unmatched. CDR3 length: 13 amino acids. The CDR3 sequence: CASSIGQVNEQFF. The DNA for the CDR3 is TGCGCCAGCAGCATCGGACAGGTCAATGAGCAGTTCTTC.

This clone has more than one count but fewer than ten. This chain joins TRBV5-8 and TRBJ1-2; D gene ambiguous. The CDR3 runs to 13 residues. V lost 1 base, J lost 3 bases, and 7 bases lay in between. Germline CDR1 and CDR2: SGHTS and YDEGEE. The CDR3 loop is CASSLPVDYGYTF. The CDR3, as DNA: TGTGCCAGCAGCTTGCCAGTCGACTATGGCTACACCTTC.

This sequence joins TRBV7-8 and TRBJ2-1; 12 nucleotides line up with TRBD2. From germline, CDR1 is SGHVS and CDR2 FQNEAQ. Trimming cost V 5 bases and J 8 bases; bases outside gene matches: 10. CDR3 size: 16 residues. The CDR3, as DNA: TGTGCCAGCAGCGCCAGGACTAGCGGGAATTCATATGAGCAGTTCTTC. This encodes CASSARTSGNSYEQFF.

With regard to this clone: This specimen includes other DNA sequences encoding the same CDR3. The V and J genes are TRBV7-9 and TRBJ1-3; TRBD1 matches at 8 bases. Looked up from germline, CDR1 is SEHNR and CDR2 is FQNEAQ (reference sequence). The CDR3 covers 15 residues. V dropped 5 bases and J dropped 0; count of bases not matched to a gene: 3. This CDR3 reads CASSPQGASGNTIYF. CDR3 coding DNA: TGTGCCAGCAGCCCCCAGGGGGCCTCTGGAAACACCATATATTTT.

In its sample, this clone is large. V and J are TRBV7-8 and TRBJ2-3; 10 bases line up with TRBD1. The germline V gene encodes CDR1 SGHVS and CDR2 FQNEAQ. The CDR3 runs to 16 residues. V lost 5 bases, J lost 0 bases, and 5 bases stayed unmatched. This CDR3 is CASSPGQGGSTDTQYF. The CDR3 DNA is TGTGCCAGCAGCCCCGGACAGGGGGGGAGCACAGATACGCAGTATTTT.

This chain connects TRBV27 to TRBJ1-1; D may be TRBD1 (5 bases). CDR1 is MNHEY, CDR2 SMNVEV, per germline (reference sequence). CDR3 length: 14 residues. Trimming removed 3 bases at V and 3 bases at J, with 11 bases between. The CDR3 DNA reads TGTGCCAGCAGTTTCTCGGGGGGGGACACTGAAGCTTTCTTT. Protein sequence: CASSFSGGDTEAFF.

This sequence joins TRBV21-1 and TRBJ2-7; the listed D gene, TRBD2, was not tested against the DNA. TRBV21-1 is reported as a pseudogene. The CDR3 has 18 amino acids. CDR3 DNA: TGTGCCAGCAGCCAAAACGGGGGCTGTTGGGGGGGCTTCTACGAGCAGTACTTC. This gives the protein CASSQNGGCWGGFYEQYF.

This chain uses TRBV12-2 with TRBJ1-4. TRBV12-2 is marked as a pseudogene. CDR3 size: 15 residues. CDR3 nucleotides: TGTGCAAGTCGGGCGCTAGCAGCAACTAATGAAAAACTGTTTTTT. Its protein is CASRALAATNEKLFF.

The chain links TRBV5-6 to TRBJ2-3; 7 positions match TRBD2. CDR1 is SGHDT, CDR2 YYEEEE, per germline. Unmatched junction bases numbered 13, after V lost 4 bases and J lost 8 bases. The CDR3 contains 15 residues. As DNA, the CDR3 is TGTGCCAGCAGCCTGGGGGGGGGAGTAAGAGCTACGCAGTATTTT. Amino acid sequence: CASSLGGGVRATQYF.

The V call is TRBV5-6, the J call TRBJ2-7; the D gene is possibly TRBD2 (5 bases). CDR3 length equals 13 residues. Trimming removed 2 bases from V and 5 bases from J, with 11 bases in between. The V gene's germline CDR1 is SGHDT and CDR2 YYEEEE. The CDR3 loop is CASSLRRRDEQYF. In DNA, the CDR3 is TGTGCCAGCAGCTTACGCAGGCGGGACGAGCAGTACTTC. The whole variable domain, remainder taken from reference TRBV5-6 and TRBJ2-7, is DAGVTQSPTHLIKTRGQQVTLRCSPKSGHDTVSWYQQALGQGPQFIFQYYEEEERQRGNFPDRFSGHQFPNYSSELNVNALLLGDSALYLCASSLRRRDEQYFGPGTRLTVT.

The chain links TRBV4-2 to TRBJ2-1, with 9 positions matching TRBD2. V shed 3 bases and J 3 bases; nucleotides not matched to a gene: 6. The CDR3 loop spans 16 amino acids. From germline, CDR1 is LGHNA and CDR2 YNFKEQ. The CDR3, as DNA: TGTGCCAGCAGCCACCGGACTAGCGCCTTCTACAATGAGCAGTTCTTC. Encoded protein: CASSHRTSAFYNEQFF.

The chain links TRBV29-1 to TRBJ1-2, with D perhaps matching TRBD1 (6 bases). This CDR3 is 13 amino acids long. Germline CDR1 and CDR2: SQVTM and ANQGSEA. The V gene lost 4 bases and the J gene lost 0 bases, with 9 bases spanning the gap. The CDR3 spells CSVVGAANYGYTF. The CDR3 DNA sequence: TGCAGCGTTGTGGGGGCAGCTAACTATGGCTACACCTTC.

This chain links TRBV28 with TRBJ2-1; 14 nucleotides line up with TRBD2. CDR1 is MDHEN and CDR2 is SYDVKM in the germline V gene. V shed 2 bases, J shed 3 bases, and the junction held 21 bases outside the gene matches. This CDR3 has 23 residues. CDR3: CASSLGQGRPPGLAGERYNEQFF. The CDR3 DNA reads as TGTGCCAGCAGTTTAGGACAGGGGCGACCTCCGGGACTAGCGGGAGAGCGCTACAATGAGCAGTTCTTC.

The rearrangement links TRBV20-1 to TRBJ2-1; D is uncertain. Deletions cut 3 bases from V and 4 bases from J, with 4 bases between. CDR3 length equals 11 residues. Germline loops: CDR1 DFQATT, CDR2 SNEGSKA (reference sequence). The CDR3 here is CSASLYNEQFF. CDR3 bases: TGCAGTGCTAGCTTGTACAATGAGCAGTTCTTC.